This T cell receptor (beta chain) originates from a study of T and B cells in COVID-19 patients. This CDR3 is 16 amino acids long. The germline V gene has CDR1 MNHEY and CDR2 SVGAGI. V dropped 0 bases and J dropped 4 bases, with 15 bases sitting between them. TRB rearrangements were amplified by multiplex PCR with BIOMED2 TRB-A/B primers. TCRdb reanalysed the multiplex PCR reads using MiXCR and keeps one entry per CDR3 protein. The sample records about 3,100 distinct CDR3 sequences, 22% being singletons. From blood, about 220-500 ng of genomic DNA served as TRB template. In this sample, this clonotype is medium-sized.

This TCR was recovered from a human donor with active COVID-19. The sequenced sample was blood. The rearrangement links TRBV6-5 to TRBJ2-5; D assignment may be TRBD1 or TRBD2 (5 bases each). The CDR3 coding sequence is TGTGCCAGCAGTTACTCGATGACTCCTGGGGGAGAGACCCAGTACTTC. This sequence encodes CASSYSMTPGGETQYF.